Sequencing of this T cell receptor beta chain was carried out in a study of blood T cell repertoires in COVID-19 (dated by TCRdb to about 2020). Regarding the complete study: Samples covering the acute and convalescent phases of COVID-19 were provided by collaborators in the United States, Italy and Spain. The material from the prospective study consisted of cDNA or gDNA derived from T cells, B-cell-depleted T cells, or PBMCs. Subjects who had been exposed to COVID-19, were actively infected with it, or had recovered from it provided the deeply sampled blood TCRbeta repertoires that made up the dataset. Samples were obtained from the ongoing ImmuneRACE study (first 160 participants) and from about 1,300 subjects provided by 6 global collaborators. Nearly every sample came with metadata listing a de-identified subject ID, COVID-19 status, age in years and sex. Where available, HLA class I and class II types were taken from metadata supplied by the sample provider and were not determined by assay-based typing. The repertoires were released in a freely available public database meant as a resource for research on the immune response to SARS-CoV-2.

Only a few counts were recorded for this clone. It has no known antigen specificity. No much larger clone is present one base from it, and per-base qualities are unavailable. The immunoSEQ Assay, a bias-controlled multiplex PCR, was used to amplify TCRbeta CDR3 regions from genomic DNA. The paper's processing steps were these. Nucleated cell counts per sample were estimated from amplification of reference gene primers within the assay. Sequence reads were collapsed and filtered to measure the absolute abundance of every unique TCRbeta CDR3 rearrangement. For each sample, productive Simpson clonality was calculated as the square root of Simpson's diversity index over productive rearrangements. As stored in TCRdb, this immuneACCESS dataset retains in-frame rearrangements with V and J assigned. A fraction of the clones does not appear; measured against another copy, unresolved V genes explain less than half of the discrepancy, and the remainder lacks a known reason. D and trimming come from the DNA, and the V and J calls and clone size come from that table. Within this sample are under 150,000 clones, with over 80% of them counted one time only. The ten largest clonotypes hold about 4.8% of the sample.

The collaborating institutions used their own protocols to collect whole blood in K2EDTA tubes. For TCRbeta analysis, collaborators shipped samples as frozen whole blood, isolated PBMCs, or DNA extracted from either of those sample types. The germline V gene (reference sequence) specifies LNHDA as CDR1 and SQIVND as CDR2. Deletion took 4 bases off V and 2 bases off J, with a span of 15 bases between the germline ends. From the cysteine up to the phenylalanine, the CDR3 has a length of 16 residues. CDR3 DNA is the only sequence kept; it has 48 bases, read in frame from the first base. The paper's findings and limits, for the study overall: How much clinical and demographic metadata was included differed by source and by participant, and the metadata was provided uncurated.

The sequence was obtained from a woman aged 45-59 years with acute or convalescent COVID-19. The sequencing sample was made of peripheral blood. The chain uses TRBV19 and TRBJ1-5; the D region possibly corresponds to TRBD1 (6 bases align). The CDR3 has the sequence CASSRGKGVRNQPQHF. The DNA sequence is TGTGCCAGTAGTAGGGGGAAGGGGGTTCGCAATCAGCCCCAGCATTTT.